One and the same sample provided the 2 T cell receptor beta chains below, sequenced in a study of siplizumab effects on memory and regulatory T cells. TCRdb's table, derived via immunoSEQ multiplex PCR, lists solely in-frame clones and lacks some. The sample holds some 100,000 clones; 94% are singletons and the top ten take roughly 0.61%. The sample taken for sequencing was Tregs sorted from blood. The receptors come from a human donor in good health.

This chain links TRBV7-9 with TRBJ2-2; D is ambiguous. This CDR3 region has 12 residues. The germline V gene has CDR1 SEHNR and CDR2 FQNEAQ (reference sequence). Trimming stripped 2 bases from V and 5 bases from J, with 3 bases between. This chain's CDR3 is CASSLLTGELFF. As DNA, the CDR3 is TGTGCCAGCAGCTTATTGACCGGGGAGCTGTTTTTT.

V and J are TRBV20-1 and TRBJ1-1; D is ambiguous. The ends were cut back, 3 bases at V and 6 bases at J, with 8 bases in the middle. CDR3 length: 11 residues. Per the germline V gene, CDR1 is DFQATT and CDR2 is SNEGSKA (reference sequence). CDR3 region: CSASNNPEAFF. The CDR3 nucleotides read TGCAGTGCTAGTAATAATCCTGAAGCTTTCTTT.